Listed below are T cell receptor beta chains from one sample, sequenced in a study of T-cell memory formation after mild COVID-19. TCRdb reprocessed the 5' RACE reads via MiXCR and lists one record per CDR3 protein. Here the sample spans some 600,000 distinct CDR3 sequences, around 15% being singletons. Sequenced material: PBMCs or a T cell subset sorted from them (not recorded which). These receptors were taken from an adult woman who had mild COVID-19 (a few samples of this study predate the infection). Cell type and time point are not known. Each CDR3 is given without its conserved first and last residue. Each record gives: clone size, V gene, CDR3 protein. Expanded clones are given a class, and other clones once, few, many or no size at all.

clone_size: few
v_call: TRBV19
cdr3_aa: ASSITGAQH

clone_size: few
v_call: TRBV9
cdr3_aa: ASSARDGPTYGYT

clone_size: few
v_call: TRBV7-6
cdr3_aa: ASRQPQH

clone_size: .
v_call: TRBV6-5
cdr3_aa: ASSYSRGSGSVGEQY

clone_size: .
v_call: TRBV20-1
cdr3_aa: SARDPAGGPSSYNSPLH

clone_size: few
v_call: TRBV15
cdr3_aa: ATSRGGGEGREKLF

clone_size: many
v_call: TRBV4-1
cdr3_aa: ASSQDLEGYT

clone_size: .
v_call: TRBV30
cdr3_aa: AWFLGYGGYT

clone_size: .
v_call: TRBV29-1
cdr3_aa: SVRGFYNEQF

clone_size: .
v_call: TRBV6-5
cdr3_aa: ASTDRFLSSYNEQF

clone_size: few
v_call: TRBV18
cdr3_aa: ASSLRQYSNQPQH

clone_size: .
v_call: TRBV6-5
cdr3_aa: ASSYSIGANVLT

clone_size: .
v_call: TRBV20-1
cdr3_aa: SARDGAGVGYGYT

clone_size: .
v_call: TRBV5-5
cdr3_aa: ASSFSTDQPQH

clone_size: .
v_call: TRBV10-3
cdr3_aa: AISEKINYGYT

clone_size: few
v_call: TRBV12-3/TRBV12-4
cdr3_aa: ASTPTLGTGELF

clone_size: many
v_call: TRBV7-2
cdr3_aa: ASSSPVAGLYAGELF

clone_size: many
v_call: TRBV14
cdr3_aa: ASSGGRGNEKLF

clone_size: few
v_call: TRBV2
cdr3_aa: ASLDSLNSPLH

clone_size: few
v_call: TRBV15
cdr3_aa: ATSRFPLTSGSRETQY

clone_size: few
v_call: TRBV7-6
cdr3_aa: ASSSRRSINTGELF

clone_size: few
v_call: TRBV11-3
cdr3_aa: ASSLQGFSYNEQF

clone_size: .
v_call: TRBV29-1
cdr3_aa: SVEDHGIYNEQF

clone_size: .
v_call: TRBV14
cdr3_aa: ASSKVDGRRGYT

clone_size: few
v_call: TRBV7-9
cdr3_aa: ASSLASHGRTNEKLF

clone_size: .
v_call: TRBV7-9
cdr3_aa: ASSSRARYNEQF

clone_size: .
v_call: TRBV24-1
cdr3_aa: ATSDVGNEQF

clone_size: few
v_call: TRBV15
cdr3_aa: ATSRADRADTEAF

clone_size: few
v_call: TRBV20-1
cdr3_aa: SAPGQYTEAF

clone_size: .
v_call: TRBV19
cdr3_aa: ASSETWSSYNEQF

clone_size: .
v_call: TRBV20-1
cdr3_aa: SARRLAGLARTQY

clone_size: many
v_call: TRBV12-3/TRBV12-4
cdr3_aa: ASSRNTGELF

clone_size: few
v_call: TRBV11-2
cdr3_aa: ASSFVGEPGGEQF

clone_size: few
v_call: TRBV5-5
cdr3_aa: ASSLDGLDYEQY

clone_size: few
v_call: TRBV30
cdr3_aa: AWSDAQTSYTDTQY

clone_size: .
v_call: TRBV7-8
cdr3_aa: ASSSRPWSGQY

clone_size: .
v_call: TRBV5-5
cdr3_aa: ASSLQRVGYNEQF

clone_size: many
v_call: TRBV29-1
cdr3_aa: SVMDWVETQY

clone_size: .
v_call: TRBV21-1
cdr3_aa: ASSKVDTDTQY

clone_size: .
v_call: TRBV20-1
cdr3_aa: SASGGGTYNEQF

clone_size: few
v_call: TRBV29-1
cdr3_aa: SVELAGTLSYEQY

clone_size: .
v_call: TRBV6-5
cdr3_aa: ASSVLGGTGTTYEQY

clone_size: many
v_call: TRBV7-2
cdr3_aa: ASSLGRGLAGAPLGEQY

clone_size: few
v_call: TRBV18
cdr3_aa: ASSPRTGSSQPQH

clone_size: .
v_call: TRBV7-9
cdr3_aa: ASSLAAGGRTDTQY

clone_size: .
v_call: TRBV20-1
cdr3_aa: SARDKSSGNTIY

clone_size: .
v_call: TRBV24-1
cdr3_aa: ATSAWRGRTTGELF

clone_size: .
v_call: TRBV2
cdr3_aa: ASSLLAGDRPSTDTQY

clone_size: few
v_call: TRBV25-1
cdr3_aa: ASSERAAVDTIY

clone_size: .
v_call: TRBV6-2/TRBV6-3
cdr3_aa: ASSYYAVVGTGINIQY

clone_size: few
v_call: TRBV29-1
cdr3_aa: SVGAGVNYGYT

clone_size: .
v_call: TRBV12-3/TRBV12-4
cdr3_aa: ASSGGIYGYT

clone_size: many
v_call: TRBV18
cdr3_aa: ASSRRGDEQF

clone_size: .
v_call: TRBV3-1
cdr3_aa: ASSHHRRAGNTIY

clone_size: .
v_call: TRBV6-5
cdr3_aa: ASSTDRDYGYT